Described below is a single T cell receptor (beta chain) sequence and its context. Its antigen is still unknown. Per-base qualities were not stored, and no clone one base away is much larger. In the germline V gene, CDR1 corresponds to MDHEN and CDR2 to SYDVKM. The cysteine opens and the phenylalanine closes a CDR3 of 14 amino acids. Only CDR3 DNA is held: 42 bases, read in frame from base 1. A distance of 15 bases separates the germline ends of V and J, which lose 6 bases and 7 bases respectively. Libraries were made using RT-PCR. The listed sequencing device is Illumina HiSeq 2500. TCRdb reanalyzed the raw reads on its own, using fastp at Q25 for trimming and MiXCR for clone calling, and kept in-frame beta chains. Every distinct CDR3 protein forms one entry, paired with its most common genes and DNA. Counted in this sample were 710,000 or so distinct CDR3 sequences; 15% to 19% of them appeared once. The ten largest clonotypes hold roughly 11% of the sample.

The data were taken from a study of response to subunit inactivated influenza vaccine (dated by TCRdb to the late 2010s). Background for the entire study: Deep quantitative T cell receptor repertoire profiling was used in the study to track responses to a trivalent subunit inactivated influenza vaccine. The paper as a whole reports these results and caveats: The authors suggested that each seasonal influenza vaccination may recruit only a limited number of new T cells.

The TCR comes from a man in his fifties who received an inactivated influenza vaccine. Donor details come from another sample of the same person, matched by shared clones. The sequences come from PBMCs from blood, collected 11 to 12 days after vaccination. This chain joins TRBV28 to TRBJ1-4; a tentative D call is TRBD1 (6 bases match). The CDR3 reads as follows: CASSSSEGGEKLFF. Here is the DNA: TGTGCCAGCAGCTCTTCAGAGGGGGGTGAAAAACTGTTTTTT. The CDR3, completed at both ends by the reference TRBV28 and TRBJ1-4 genes, gives the full variable domain DVKVTQSSRYLVKRTGEKVFLECVQDMDHENMFWYRQDPGLGLRLIYFSYDVKMKEKGDIPEGYSVSREKKERFSLILESASTNQTSMYLCASSSSEGGEKLFFGSGTQLSVL.